The entry below describes one T cell receptor (beta chain). The sample comes from a study of OX40 agonist ivuxolimab in advanced cancers. This table comes from immunoSEQ multiplex PCR, and its TCRdb copy is limited to in-frame clones, with some not included. Of about 64,000 clones listed, around 80% are singletons. Germline V gene data show CDR1 as MNHEY and CDR2 as SMNVEV (reference sequence). V was trimmed by 5 bases and J by 1 base, leaving 10 bases between them. The CDR3 covers 14 residues. This sample comprised CD4+ or CD8+ T cells sorted from blood, obtained in a trial of the OX40 agonist ivuxolimab. This chain links TRBV27 with TRBJ2-3; a weak D match, TRBD2 (6 bases). The source of this sequence is an adult with an advanced solid tumor such as melanoma, head and neck, liver or kidney cancer. The CDR3: CASSTQRGTDTQYF. As DNA, the CDR3 is TGTGCCAGCAGTACCCAGCGGGGCACAGATACGCAGTATTTT.